The sequence of this T cell receptor (beta chain) was determined in a study of a mutant IDH1 vaccine in newly diagnosed glioma. The CDR3 contains 13 residues. Trimming removed 8 bases at V and 3 bases at J, with 11 bases between. CDR1 is LNHDA, CDR2 SQIVND, per germline (reference sequence). Worth noting for this clone: Its cognate antigen is unknown.

The sample's time point: week 11, during vaccination. The content of each vaccine dose was 300 ug of mutant IDH1 20-mer peptide, and topical imiquimod accompanied it. The repertoire was sequenced with immunoSEQ multiplex PCR; TCRdb's copy has only in-frame clones and lacks some. The sample includes about 120,000 clones, approximately 87% of them seen just once. Sequencing was performed on PBMCs, taken from a glioma patient whose treatment included an IDH1 peptide vaccine. This TCR was recovered from a woman aged 45-59 years with glioma. This chain connects TRBV19 to TRBJ1-5; no clear D gene. The CDR3 protein is CASSPVTNQPQHF. Here the CDR3 DNA reads TGTGCCAGTTCACCGGTGACCAATCAGCCCCAGCATTTT.